Listed here are 10 T cell receptor beta chains from one sample, sequenced in a study of blood T cell repertoires in COVID-19. Clones were sequenced by immunoSEQ multiplex PCR, and TCRdb holds only the in-frame ones, with some missing. The table has about 130,000 clones, around 86% seen once. Sequenced input: peripheral blood. The receptor set was obtained from a woman older than 75 with acute or convalescent COVID-19.

The chain employs TRBV9 and TRBJ2-2; D gene unclear. The CDR3 runs to 14 residues. The V gene lost 0 bases and the J gene lost 7 bases, with 10 bases spanning the gap. Germline V gene lookup returns CDR1 SGDLS and CDR2 YYNGEE. The DNA for the CDR3 is TGTGCCAGCAGCGTAGGGGCTGCCGGCGGGGAGCTGTTTTTT. This gives the protein CASSVGAAGGELFF.

This rearrangement joins TRBV28 to TRBJ1-2; D gene unclear. The CDR3 runs to 14 residues. Germline CDR1 is MDHEN and CDR2 is SYDVKM. The V end lost 4 bases, the J end lost 4 bases, and 13 bases lay between the germline ends. The CDR3: CASSSGEDTYGYTF. CDR3 DNA: TGTGCCAGCAGTTCCGGGGAGGATACCTATGGCTACACCTTC.

The chain is built from TRBV3-1 (or the pseudogene TRBV3-2) and TRBJ1-1, with 10 bases aligning to TRBD1. Germline-derived CDR1 and CDR2 are LGHDT and YNNKEL (reference sequence). Trimming took 4 bases from V and 6 from J; bases not matched to a gene: 8. The CDR3 extends over 15 amino acids. The CDR3 DNA follows: TGTGCCAGCAGCCTCCGGGACAGGGGTCCCGCTGAAGCTTTCTTT. This translates into CASSLRDRGPAEAFF.

The chain uses TRBV4-3 and TRBJ2-3; 8 bases fit TRBD2. V trimming: 1 base; J trimming: 4 bases; junction bases outside the gene matches: 1. This CDR3 comprises 14 residues. Germline CDR1 reads LGHNA; CDR2 reads YSLEER. CDR3 coding DNA: TGCGCCAGCAGCCAAGCGGGGGGGCCAGATACGCAGTATTTT. Its protein is CASSQAGGPDTQYF.

The chain recombines TRBV15 with TRBJ2-1; D perhaps matches TRBD1 (5 bases). V lost 1 base and J lost 4, with 23 bases in between. The CDR3 runs 19 residues. Germline CDR1 reads LNHNV; CDR2 reads YYDKDF (reference sequence). The CDR3 bases are TGTGCCACCAGCAGAGTGCCGCCGACGGACACGGGTGGATACAATGAGCAGTTCTTC. Translating it yields CATSRVPPTDTGGYNEQFF. The whole variable domain, filled in from reference TRBV15 and TRBJ2-1, reads DAMVIQNPRYQVTQFGKPVTLSCSQTLNHNVMYWYQQKSSQAPKLLFHYYDKDFNNEADTPDNFQSRRPNTSFCFLDIRSPGLGDTAMYLCATSRVPPTDTGGYNEQFFGPGTRLTVL.

The V call is TRBV6-5, the J call TRBJ1-2; possibly TRBD1 for D (5 bases). The V gene lost 4 bases and the J gene lost 7 bases, with 16 bases spanning the gap. Germline V gene data show CDR1 as MNHEY and CDR2 as SVGAGI. The CDR3 length is 14 residues. CDR3: CASSSLLGEGGYTF. CDR3 nucleotides: TGTGCCAGCAGTTCCCTCCTGGGGGAGGGTGGCTACACCTTC.

This clone has just a few counts. The chain joins TRBV10-3 to TRBJ1-2; 9 nucleotides align to TRBD1. V was clipped by 4 bases and J by 8 bases; unmatched bases: 5. Germline CDR1 is ENHRY and CDR2 is SYGVKD. CDR3 size: 13 residues. The CDR3 sequence: CAISAGTGYGYTF. CDR3 DNA: TGTGCCATCAGTGCCGGGACAGGGTACGGCTACACCTTC.

The V and J genes are TRBV5-1 and TRBJ1-6; TRBD1 matches at 7 bases. Germline CDR1 reads SGHRS; CDR2 reads YFSETQ. This CDR3 contains 12 residues. Losses at the gene ends were 3 bases for V and 19 bases for J; bases not matched to a gene: 10. CDR3 in amino acids: CASSSTGLFFHF. Written as DNA, the CDR3 is TGCGCCAGCAGCTCGACAGGGTTATTCTTTCACTTT. Based on the CDR3 plus reference TRBV5-1 and TRBJ1-6, the full variable domain is KAGVTQTPRYLIKTRGQQVTLSCSPISGHRSVSWYQQTPGQGLQFLFEYFSETQRNKGNFPGRFSGRQFSNSRSEMNVSTLELGDSALYLCASSSTGLFFHFGNGTRLTVT.

The genes are TRBV5-1 and TRBJ2-1; D gene uncertain. The CDR3 is 12 amino acids. V lost 0 bases and J lost 9, with 7 bases in between. Germline CDR1 and CDR2: SGHRS and YFSETQ. The CDR3 spells CASSLGGGEQFF. The CDR3 nucleotides read TGCGCCAGCAGCTTGGGAGGTGGTGAGCAGTTCTTC.

This sequence joins TRBV19 and TRBJ2-3; D remains unclear. Trimming cost V 4 bases and J 3 bases, with 14 bases left between them. This CDR3 comprises 15 residues. Germline CDR1 and CDR2: LNHDA and SQIVND (reference sequence). Here the CDR3 reads CASSKGTSRTDTQYF. DNA for the CDR3: TGTGCCAGTAGTAAAGGCACTTCTAGGACAGATACGCAGTATTTT.